The T cell receptor (beta chain) described here comes from a study of blood T cell repertoires in COVID-19 (TCRdb year 2020). For the study in its entirety: Samples covering the acute and convalescent phases of COVID-19 were provided by collaborators in the United States, Italy and Spain. The samples were drawn from the first 160 participants of the ongoing ImmuneRACE study and from 1,254 subjects provided by 6 global collaborators. The repertoires were released in a freely available public database meant as a resource for research on the immune response to SARS-CoV-2. A de-identified subject ID, COVID-19 status, age in years and sex were almost always included in the sample metadata. Where available, HLA class I and class II types were taken from metadata supplied by the sample provider and were not determined by assay-based typing. Deeply sampled blood TCRbeta repertoires from subjects exposed to, actively infected with, or recovered from COVID-19 were included in the dataset. The prospective study material was composed of cDNA or gDNA derived from T cells, B-cell-depleted T cells, or PBMCs.

Including the terminal cysteine and phenylalanine, the CDR3 comprises 15 residues. The sequence is cut down to CDR3 DNA, 45 bases in frame from base 1. V trim: 2 bases; J trim: 10 bases; unmatched bases: 8. From the germline V gene, CDR1 is ENHRY and CDR2 is SYGVKD. TCRbeta CDR3 regions were amplified from genomic DNA using the immunoSEQ Assay, a bias-controlled multiplex PCR. Per the source publication's procedure: Nucleated cell counts per sample were estimated from amplification of reference gene primers within the assay. To quantify the absolute abundance of each unique TCRbeta CDR3 rearrangement, sequence reads were collapsed and filtered. For each sample, productive Simpson clonality was calculated as the square root of Simpson's diversity index across productive rearrangements. The table was pulled from immuneACCESS by TCRdb, which kept in-frame rearrangements only. Such tables lose some clones; where checked, under half of the loss comes from unresolved V genes, and the rest has no known cause. The DNA was the basis for D and trimming; V, J and clone size are from that table. The sample table shows 75,000 to 95,000 clones, and roughly three quarters are seen once. The ten top clones hold approximately 40% of the sample.

As for this clone: Which antigen it targets is not known. Base quality data are lacking; no much larger clone is found one base away.

One collaborating source in Seattle enrolled patients during active infection and followed them longitudinally through the course of disease. Whole blood was collected in K2EDTA tubes by collaborating institutions according to the institutions' own protocols. Collaborator samples were shipped for TCRbeta analysis as frozen whole blood, isolated PBMCs, or DNA extracted from either sample type. The investigation overall reported the following: Clinical and demographic metadata were provided uncurated, with the amount varying by source and participant.

Input material: peripheral blood. This receptor chain uses TRBV10-3 and TRBJ2-3; 11 central bases correspond to TRBD2. This sequence originates from a man aged 60-69 years with COVID-19, enrolled during active disease. At the DNA level, the sequence is TGTGCCATCAGTGAGGTGATAGCGGGAGGGCCGCCGCAGTATTTT. Its protein reads: CAISEVIAGGPPQYF.